This is a list of T cell receptor beta chains from one sample in a study of T cells after yellow fever vaccination. TCRdb reprocessed the 5' RACE reads via MiXCR and lists one record per CDR3 protein. This sample has hundreds of thousands of distinct CDR3 sequences, with over 3.5% found just once. The material was PBMCs, obtained 5 days after the yellow fever booster vaccination. The receptors stem from a young man who received the YFV17D yellow fever vaccine. Both conserved end residues are part of each CDR3. D genes are given only for firm matches. Part of the rows lack a size; the others show once, few, many or a class for expanded clones.

TRBJ2-6,many,-,TRBV18,CASSSTGAGANVLTF,TGTGCCAGCTCTTCAACGGGGGCTGGGGCCAACGTCCTGACTTTC
TRBJ1-2,-,TRBD1,TRBV7-9,CASSFAIDRAYGYTF,TGTGCCAGCAGCTTCGCAATAGACAGGGCCTATGGCTACACCTTC
TRBJ1-5,few,-,TRBV19,CASSPTQGGSQPQHF,TGTGCCAGTAGCCCGACCCAGGGAGGAAGCCAGCCCCAGCATTTT
TRBJ2-3,-,-,TRBV24-1,CATSDRTRGTDTQYF,TGTGCCACCAGTGATAGGACTCGCGGCACAGATACGCAGTATTTT
TRBJ2-3,-,-,TRBV24-1,CATSDYRGVADTQYF,TGTGCCACCAGTGATTACCGGGGTGTGGCAGATACGCAGTATTTT
TRBJ2-1,many,-,TRBV27,CASSLAPPGDEQFF,TGTGCCAGCAGCCTAGCCCCTCCGGGAGATGAGCAGTTCTTC
TRBJ1-1,few,-,TRBV19,CASRAGRNTEAFF,TGTGCCAGCAGAGCGGGGCGGAACACTGAAGCTTTCTTT
TRBJ2-3,few,-,TRBV7-6,CASSLGQLLDTQYF,TGTGCCAGCAGCTTAGGGCAGCTGTTGGATACGCAGTATTTT
TRBJ2-3,few,TRBD1,TRBV4-2,CASSQDPGTGITDTQYF,TGTGCCAGCAGCCAAGATCCGGGGACAGGGATTACAGATACGCAGTATTTT
TRBJ2-5,few,-,TRBV12-3/TRBV12-4,CASRLEVETQYF,TGTGCCAGCAGGTTGGAGGTCGAGACCCAGTACTTC
TRBJ1-6,-,TRBD1,TRBV11-1,CASSARTGQGTSPLHF,TGTGCCAGCAGCGCGAGAACGGGACAGGGGACCTCACCCCTCCACTTT
TRBJ2-3,few,TRBD1,TRBV20-1,CSARDPHGTGGEMGGTDTQYF,TGCAGTGCTAGAGATCCCCACGGGACAGGGGGAGAGATGGGGGGCACAGATACGCAGTATTTT
TRBJ1-6,-,-,TRBV3-1,CASSQGSNIDSPLHF,TGTGCCAGCAGCCAAGGAAGTAACATTGATTCACCCCTCCACTTT
TRBJ2-7,few,-,TRBV12-3/TRBV12-4,CASSLLAGQNEQYF,TGTGCCAGCAGTTTATTGGCAGGGCAGAACGAGCAGTACTTC
TRBJ2-3,few,-,TRBV5-3,CARNQEGVLAGSTDTQYF,TGTGCCAGAAATCAGGAGGGGGTCCTAGCTGGGAGCACAGATACGCAGTATTTT
TRBJ2-1,few,TRBD1,TRBV7-3,CASSLSFPGTGGDEQFF,TGTGCCAGCAGCTTAAGCTTTCCCGGGACAGGGGGCGATGAGCAGTTCTTC
TRBJ1-4,-,TRBD1,TRBV6-5,CASSRKQGGEKLFF,TGTGCCAGCAGTAGAAAACAGGGGGGTGAAAAACTGTTTTTT
TRBJ1-2,many,TRBD1,TRBV12-3/TRBV12-4,CASSSGTGVGGYTF,TGTGCCAGCAGTTCCGGGACAGGGGTCGGTGGCTACACCTTC
TRBJ2-2,many,TRBD2,TRBV7-2,CASSLPLFRAGANTGELFF,TGTGCCAGCAGCCTCCCCCTTTTTCGAGCGGGGGCCAACACCGGGGAGCTGTTTTTT
TRBJ2-5,-,-,TRBV5-6,CASSNTARSETQYF,TGTGCCAGCAGCAACACCGCCCGTTCGGAGACCCAGTACTTC
TRBJ2-7,few,-,TRBV7-9,CASSPPGGSSYEQYF,TGTGCCAGCAGCCCGCCGGGTGGGAGCTCCTACGAGCAGTACTTC
TRBJ2-3,-,TRBD1,TRBV6-2/TRBV6-3,CASNTLGQGHSDTQYF,TGTGCCAGCAACACCTTGGGACAGGGTCATTCAGATACGCAGTATTTT
TRBJ1-5,-,TRBD1,TRBV9,CASSAGTGFYSNQPQHF,TGTGCCAGCAGCGCCGGGACAGGGTTCTATAGCAATCAGCCCCAGCATTTT
TRBJ1-2,-,-,TRBV5-1,CASRNGPLGYTF,TGCGCCAGCAGGAATGGTCCTCTGGGCTACACCTTC
TRBJ1-2,many,-,TRBV7-2,CASSFRNFYGYTF,TGTGCCAGCAGCTTTAGGAACTTCTATGGCTACACCTTC
TRBJ2-1,many,TRBD2,TRBV10-3,CAISAGTSGAEQFF,TGTGCCATCAGTGCAGGGACTAGCGGGGCTGAGCAGTTCTTC
TRBJ1-1,many,-,TRBV7-2,CASSLVGPFSFF,TGTGCCAGCAGCTTAGTCGGGCCTTTTTCTTTCTTT
TRBJ2-1,few,-,TRBV6-2/TRBV6-3,CASKEMGLINEQFF,TGTGCCAGCAAAGAAATGGGGCTAATCAATGAGCAGTTCTTC
TRBJ2-5,few,TRBD1,TRBV7-9,CASSRGQGIGETQYF,TGTGCCAGCAGCCGAGGACAGGGGATAGGGGAGACCCAGTACTTC
TRBJ1-1,many,-,TRBV28,CASSSQGEAFF,TGTGCCAGCAGTTCCCAGGGCGAAGCTTTCTTT
TRBJ1-4,many,-,TRBV5-1,CASSLVGSADEKLFF,TGCGCCAGCAGCTTGGTAGGCTCAGCGGATGAAAAACTGTTTTTT